The rows below give T cell receptor beta chains drawn from one sample of a study of post-analysis software for immune sequencing data. Each CDR3 protein gets one entry after TCRdb re-called the PCR reads with MiXCR. The sample has about 500,000 distinct CDR3 sequences; 40% to 55% are singletons. Source material: blood. These receptors all come from a girl between 5 and 17 years old with multiple sclerosis. Both conserved end residues are part of each CDR3. Each record gives: D gene, J gene, V gene, clone size, CDR3 DNA, CDR3 protein. The D gene is left open where the match is weak. Clone size is not always given. Where it is, it says once, few, many or a class for expanded clones.

d_gene: .
j_gene: TRBJ2-1
v_gene: TRBV5-1
abundance: .
CDR3nt: TGCGCCAGCAGCTTGGGTACCCTTCAGGAGCAGTTCTTC
CDR3aa: CASSLGTLQEQFF

d_gene: .
j_gene: TRBJ2-3
v_gene: TRBV6-1
abundance: .
CDR3nt: TGTGCCAGCAGTGAAAGATCCCGGGGCAGAGGCACAGATACGCAGTATTTT
CDR3aa: CASSERSRGRGTDTQYF

d_gene: .
j_gene: TRBJ2-1
v_gene: TRBV12-3/TRBV12-4
abundance: .
CDR3nt: TGTGCCAGCAGTTCGGGTAGCGTCAGTGAGCAGTTCTTC
CDR3aa: CASSSGSVSEQFF

d_gene: .
j_gene: TRBJ1-5
v_gene: TRBV10-3
abundance: .
CDR3nt: TGTGCCATCAGTGATAATTCAGGGAGGGAAGGACAGCCCCAGCATTTT
CDR3aa: CAISDNSGREGQPQHF

d_gene: TRBD1
j_gene: TRBJ1-4
v_gene: TRBV5-1
abundance: few
CDR3nt: TGCGCCAGCAGCCCCGGGACAGGGGATGAAAAACTGTTTTTT
CDR3aa: CASSPGTGDEKLFF

d_gene: TRBD2
j_gene: TRBJ2-7
v_gene: TRBV27
abundance: .
CDR3nt: TGTGCCAGCAGAGGAACTAGCGGAATTAGCCCCTACGAGCAGTACTTC
CDR3aa: CASRGTSGISPYEQYF

d_gene: .
j_gene: TRBJ2-3
v_gene: TRBV2
abundance: .
CDR3nt: TGTGCCAGCAAGTCTCTTACGCAGTATTTT
CDR3aa: CASKSLTQYF

d_gene: .
j_gene: TRBJ2-7
v_gene: TRBV7-9
abundance: few
CDR3nt: TGTGCCAGCAGTACAGCCGGGAGTAGGGACGAGCAGTACTTC
CDR3aa: CASSTAGSRDEQYF

d_gene: .
j_gene: TRBJ1-2
v_gene: TRBV5-1
abundance: many
CDR3nt: TGCGCCAGCAGCTTGGGGGCGGTGTATGGCTACACCTTC
CDR3aa: CASSLGAVYGYTF

d_gene: .
j_gene: TRBJ2-7
v_gene: TRBV5-1
abundance: many
CDR3nt: TGCGCCAGCAGCTTGGGCGGGGTTCCCTACGAGCAGTACTTC
CDR3aa: CASSLGGVPYEQYF

d_gene: .
j_gene: TRBJ2-1
v_gene: TRBV20-1
abundance: few
CDR3nt: TGCAGTGCTAGAGATCCCGAGCGGGTAAATGAGCAGTTCTTC
CDR3aa: CSARDPERVNEQFF

d_gene: .
j_gene: TRBJ1-1
v_gene: TRBV5-1
abundance: .
CDR3nt: TGCGCCAGCAGCTTGGTTCCACAGATGAACACTGAAGCTTTCTTT
CDR3aa: CASSLVPQMNTEAFF

d_gene: TRBD2
j_gene: TRBJ2-1
v_gene: TRBV7-2
abundance: few
CDR3nt: TGTGCCAGCAGCTTGTTCGTGGGAGGGCGGCTTGAGCAGTTCTTC
CDR3aa: CASSLFVGGRLEQFF

d_gene: .
j_gene: TRBJ2-1
v_gene: TRBV13
abundance: .
CDR3nt: TGTGCCAGCAGTGTTCGGCGGTCATACAATGAGCAGTTCTTC
CDR3aa: CASSVRRSYNEQFF

d_gene: .
j_gene: TRBJ2-6
v_gene: TRBV28
abundance: .
CDR3nt: TGTGCCAGCAGTCCCAACTTGGGGGCAGTCCCAGGGGGGGCCAACGTCCTGACTTTC
CDR3aa: CASSPNLGAVPGGANVLTF

d_gene: TRBD1
j_gene: TRBJ2-5
v_gene: TRBV6-8
abundance: .
CDR3nt: TGTGCCACCACACTTTCCGGGACAGGGGAAGAGACCCAGTACTTC
CDR3aa: CATTLSGTGEETQYF

d_gene: .
j_gene: TRBJ2-6
v_gene: TRBV7-9
abundance: .
CDR3nt: TGTGCCAGCAGCTTAGTTTACAGAGGGACCTCTGGAGCCAACGTCCTGACTTTC
CDR3aa: CASSLVYRGTSGANVLTF

d_gene: .
j_gene: TRBJ1-1
v_gene: TRBV4-1
abundance: .
CDR3nt: TGCGCCAGCAGCCAAGGGGGGACGGGCACTGAAGCTTTCTTT
CDR3aa: CASSQGGTGTEAFF

d_gene: TRBD2
j_gene: TRBJ2-3
v_gene: TRBV10-3
abundance: few
CDR3nt: TGTGCCATCAGCTCGGCGGGAGGGGGCACAGATACGCAGTATTTT
CDR3aa: CAISSAGGGTDTQYF

d_gene: .
j_gene: TRBJ1-6
v_gene: TRBV7-9
abundance: .
CDR3nt: TGTGCCAGCAGCTTAGAAGGCTTGGGGGCGAATTCACCCCTCCACTTT
CDR3aa: CASSLEGLGANSPLHF

d_gene: TRBD1
j_gene: TRBJ1-5
v_gene: TRBV3-1
abundance: .
CDR3nt: TGTGCCAGCAGCCAAGCGACAGGGGGTCAGCCCCAGCATTTT
CDR3aa: CASSQATGGQPQHF

d_gene: .
j_gene: TRBJ2-5
v_gene: TRBV27
abundance: few
CDR3nt: TGTGCCAGCAGAAGGGCAGGGACACAAGAGACCCAGTACTTC
CDR3aa: CASRRAGTQETQYF

d_gene: .
j_gene: TRBJ2-1
v_gene: TRBV9
abundance: few
CDR3nt: TGTGCCAGCAGCGGAAACAATGAGCAGTTCTTC
CDR3aa: CASSGNNEQFF

d_gene: TRBD2
j_gene: TRBJ2-1
v_gene: TRBV28
abundance: few
CDR3nt: TGTGCCAGCAGTTTCGGGCGGGAGGGCCGCAATGAGCAGTTCTTC
CDR3aa: CASSFGREGRNEQFF

d_gene: .
j_gene: TRBJ1-3
v_gene: TRBV6-1
abundance: once
CDR3nt: TGTGCCAGCAGTGAACAGACTGAAAACACCATATATTTT
CDR3aa: CASSEQTENTIYF

d_gene: TRBD2
j_gene: TRBJ2-1
v_gene: TRBV20-1
abundance: few
CDR3nt: TGCAGTGCTCCCAGACTAGCGGGGGGATACAATGAGCAGTTCTTC
CDR3aa: CSAPRLAGGYNEQFF

d_gene: TRBD2
j_gene: TRBJ2-1
v_gene: TRBV14
abundance: .
CDR3nt: TGTGCCAGCAGCCAGAGCGGGAAGGGGCAGTTCTTC
CDR3aa: CASSQSGKGQFF

d_gene: .
j_gene: TRBJ1-1
v_gene: TRBV7-2
abundance: .
CDR3nt: TGTGCCAGCAGCTCCCCCTCGGGCAGGGTGAACACTGAAGCTTTCTTT
CDR3aa: CASSSPSGRVNTEAFF

d_gene: TRBD2
j_gene: TRBJ2-7
v_gene: TRBV20-1
abundance: .
CDR3nt: TGCAGTGCTGCGACCGCCAAGCGGGACTCCTACGAGCAGTACTTC
CDR3aa: CSAATAKRDSYEQYF

d_gene: .
j_gene: TRBJ1-2
v_gene: TRBV20-1
abundance: .
CDR3nt: TGCAGTGCCCCCGGGACCCTTGGAAACTATGGCTACACCTTC
CDR3aa: CSAPGTLGNYGYTF

d_gene: .
j_gene: TRBJ1-1
v_gene: TRBV29-1
abundance: .
CDR3nt: TGCAGCGTTCAACGCGCCCCCCCTGAAGCTTTCTTT
CDR3aa: CSVQRAPPEAFF

d_gene: TRBD2
j_gene: TRBJ2-3
v_gene: TRBV28
abundance: .
CDR3nt: TGTGCCAGCAGTTTCCTCTATCCGGCTGAGGCTAGCGGGAGGGTTAGCACAGATACGCAGTATTTT
CDR3aa: CASSFLYPAEASGRVSTDTQYF

d_gene: .
j_gene: TRBJ1-2
v_gene: TRBV28
abundance: few
CDR3nt: TGTGCCAGCTCGCCGCAGAGTACCTATGGCTACACCTTC
CDR3aa: CASSPQSTYGYTF